This entry describes one T cell receptor beta chain. This clone was detected only once. No antigen is known for it. No quality values exist for individual bases; no much larger clone is one base distant. The CDR3 regions of human TCRbeta chains were analyzed by immunosequencing. The paper's processing steps were these. TCRs in the repertoires were matched against a reference library of SARS-CoV-2-specific TCRs that had been generated with the MIRA antigen-specificity platform. Breadth was defined as the fraction of unique TCRs that were SARS-CoV-2-associated, and depth was defined as the fraction of total T cells that were SARS-CoV-2-associated. Each spike-specific TCR was assigned to its reactive spike region and to a CD4 or CD8 class using the MIRA data. Log10-transformed breadth and depth values were compared by one-way ANOVA with Sidak's multiple comparisons tests. TCRdb provides this immuneACCESS table in a form limited to in-frame rearrangements. Some clones are lacking; in checked studies, under half of them reflect an unresolved V gene, and why the rest are absent is not known. For V, J and clone size, that table is used; D and trimming come from the DNA. The sample records 110,000 or so clones, roughly 91% of which are singletons. Less than 9.5% of the sample is taken by the ten largest.

This sample stems from a study of T cell responses to AZD1222 COVID-19 vaccine (dated by TCRdb to about 2021). About the study as a whole: AZD1222 recipients whose second dose came at about 4 weeks and those whose second dose came at about 12 weeks were combined into one group, since spike-specific TCR depth and breadth did not differ between the two schedules. TCR sequencing was performed for over 230 trial participants, of whom around 210 were given two doses of AZD1222 and 26 were given two doses of MenACWY control vaccine. Enrollment into the trials was organized by age into subgroups of 18-55, 56-69 and 70-plus years, and those subgroups contained approximately 150, 30 and 60 TCR-sequenced participants, respectively.

The label giving this sample's time point can be read as: baseline before first vaccination. Vaccinee samples came from UK trials COV001 and COV002, including a single-blind randomized controlled phase 2/3 trial of AZD1222 (ChAdOx1 nCoV-19) in healthy adults. For TCRbeta chain sequencing, PBMC samples from trial participants were taken at day 0 and at day 28 after the second dose. The CDR3 spans 15 residues, from the cysteine through the phenylalanine. Only the CDR3 part of the read is kept: 45 bases, read in frame from the first base. Based on the germline V gene, the CDR1 and CDR2 sequences are MGHDK and SYGVNS. Trimming accounts for 4 bases at V and 6 bases at J, while the number of junction bases matched to no gene is 7. Beyond this particular receptor, the publication reports: After two AZD1222 doses, both the breadth and the depth of spike-specific TCRs were significantly higher than at day 0 and than in MenACWY recipients. Only five to seven AZD1222 recipients were SARS-CoV-2 seropositive at baseline, limiting conclusions about previously exposed vaccinees. Nearly half of unique spike-specific TCRs reportedly recognized epitopes outside regions mutated in the B.1.351 and B.1.1.7 variants. The vaccine-associated CD4 TCRs covered the entire spike protein, and the dominant responses fell in regions 160-218 and 743-854. Participants were mostly white British, with more females than males. The authors suggested clonal diversity may have been underestimated. Because no samples from the day 14 peak response were available, repertoires could be characterized only after the peak T cell response. In the small 56-69-year group, the increase in depth fell short of significance, most likely because of low power.

The sample here was peripheral blood, taken on day 0 of AZD1222 vaccination. The sequence is built from TRBV25-1 and TRBJ2-1, with 9 bases matching TRBD2. This TCR came from an adult in good health. The DNA sequence is given as TGTGCCAGCAGTGTGGGAGTGGGACTAGCCAATGAGCAGTTCTTC. The resulting protein is CASSVGVGLANEQFF.